A selection of T cell receptor beta chains follows, all from one sample in a study of CD8 T cells in Susac syndrome. TCRdb used MiXCR to reprocess the immunoSEQ multiplex PCR reads, holding one entry per CDR3 protein. The data contain some 160,000 distinct CDR3 sequences, 90% to 97% of them singletons. Source material: CD4+ T cells from PBMCs. These receptors all stem from a human donor with Susac syndrome. CDR3s include the opening cysteine and the closing phenylalanine or tryptophan. The D gene is left open where the match is weak. Size values are once, few and many counts, or a class for expanded clones, and some rows have none.

>once|TRBV4-1|16|TRBJ1-1|TRBD1
TGCGCCAGCAGCCAAGATAGGGGACAGAAGAACACTGAAGCTTTCTTT
CASSQDRGQKNTEAFF
>once|TRBV4-2|16|TRBJ1-4|.
TGTGCCAGCAGCATCCGAGGGTTACGGACGAGTGAAAAACTGTTTTTT
CASSIRGLRTSEKLFF
>few|TRBV29-1|12|TRBJ2-7|.
TGCAGCGTGAGGGACACCTCCTACGAGCAGTACTTC
CSVRDTSYEQYF
>.|TRBV5-1|13|TRBJ2-7|.
TGCGCCAGCAGACCAGCCGGGGGATACGAGCAGTACTTC
CASRPAGGYEQYF
>.|TRBV24-1|17|TRBJ2-4|TRBD1
TGTGCCACCAGTGATGGAGACAGGGATCTAGCCAAAAACATTCAGTACTTC
CATSDGDRDLAKNIQYF
>.|TRBV4-1|16|TRBJ2-7|TRBD1
TGCGCCAGCAGCCAAGAAGGGACAGGGAGGTTGAACGAGCAGTACTTC
CASSQEGTGRLNEQYF
>.|TRBV29-1|17|TRBJ2-7|TRBD2
TGCAGCGTCCAGTCTAACACCCAGCGGGAGGCGTCCTACGAGCAGTACTTC
CSVQSNTQREASYEQYF
>.|TRBV7-8|15|TRBJ2-3|.
TGTGCCAGCAGCTTAGCGAGGTTTAGCACAGATACGCAGTATTTT
CASSLARFSTDTQYF
>.|TRBV29-1|15|TRBJ2-1|TRBD2
TGCAGCGTGACTCCACTAGGGCGGGAGGGCCAGGAGCAGTTCTTC
CSVTPLGREGQEQFF
>.|TRBV28|15|TRBJ1-2|.
TGTGCCAGCAACGACGGACCTTCAGCTAACTATGGCTACACCTTC
CASNDGPSANYGYTF
>.|TRBV15|11|TRBJ2-3|.
TGTGCCACCGGGAGGAGGGATACGCAGTATTTT
CATGRRDTQYF
>.|TRBV7-6|13|TRBJ1-1|TRBD1
TGTGCCAGCAGCCGGGGGACAGCTTATGAAGCTTTCTTT
CASSRGTAYEAFF
>.|TRBV5-1|14|TRBJ1-2|.
TGCGCCAGCAGCTTACAGGGATCTGCGGCTGGCTACACCTTC
CASSLQGSAAGYTF
>.|TRBV4-2|19|TRBJ2-6|TRBD2
TGTGCCAGCAGCCAAAGGCTCGGACGGGGGGGCGATGGGGCCAACGTCCTGACTTTC
CASSQRLGRGGDGANVLTF
>once|TRBV18|17|TRBJ1-1|TRBD1
TGTGCCAGCTCCCCTTTTACAGGGGAGGGAGTGAACACTGAAGCTTTCTTT
CASSPFTGEGVNTEAFF
>.|TRBV20-1|11|TRBJ2-7|.
TGCAGTGCTAGACAAAACTACGAGCAGTACTTC
CSARQNYEQYF
>.|TRBV5-1|16|TRBJ1-6|.
TGCGCCAGCAGCGTCGAACCCACAGGGTATAATTCACCCCTCCACTTT
CASSVEPTGYNSPLHF
>.|TRBV6-5|17|TRBJ2-2|TRBD2
TGTGCCAGCAGTTCCCAGTTTGCGGGAGGGCGGACCGGGGAGCTGTTTTTT
CASSSQFAGGRTGELFF
>.|TRBV15|15|TRBJ2-3|.
TGTGCCACCAGCAGAGATTCGGGAGCACCGGATACGCAGTATTTT
CATSRDSGAPDTQYF
>.|TRBV5-4|13|TRBJ2-2|.
TGTGCCAGCAGCCCTACACAAGGACGGGAGCTGTTTTTT
CASSPTQGRELFF
>.|TRBV14|12|TRBJ2-7|.
TGTGCCAGCAGTCCCACGCGGATCGAGCAGTACTTC
CASSPTRIEQYF
>.|TRBV29-1|13|TRBJ1-1|.
TGCAGCGTTGAAAGGGGACGGGACACTGAAGCTTTCTTT
CSVERGRDTEAFF
>.|TRBV20-1|15|TRBJ1-5|.
TGCAGTGCTAGAGAGCAGGTTTGGGCCAATCAGCCCCAGCATTTT
CSAREQVWANQPQHF
>.|TRBV28|15|TRBJ2-4|.
TGTGCCAGCAGTTCCTCGAGGGTAGCCAAAAACATTCAGTACTTC
CASSSSRVAKNIQYF
>.|TRBV29-1|13|TRBJ2-7|.
TGCAGCGTGGGGGGTTTCAGCTCCTACGAGCAGTACTTC
CSVGGFSSYEQYF
>.|TRBV28|13|TRBJ1-1|.
TGTGCCAGCAGCTCCGGGACACCCGCTGAAGCTTTCTTT
CASSSGTPAEAFF
>.|TRBV28|13|TRBJ1-2|.
TGTGCCAGCAGCCAGAGGTCCTTGACGGGCTACACCTTC
CASSQRSLTGYTF
>once|TRBV20-1|14|TRBJ1-5|.
TGCAGTGCTCAGAGGGTGCAGGGACATCAGCCCCAGCATTTT
CSAQRVQGHQPQHF
>.|TRBV15|16|TRBJ2-4|TRBD2
TGTGCCACCAGCCGATTTGGGGTAGCGGGGGTAAACATTCAGTACTTC
CATSRFGVAGVNIQYF
>.|TRBV2|13|TRBJ2-1|.
TGTGCCAGCACTAGTAGCGCCTACAATGAGCAGTTCTTC
CASTSSAYNEQFF
>.|TRBV5-5|14|TRBJ2-7|TRBD1
TGTGCCAGCAGCTCGACAGGGGTAAACAGCGAGCAGTACTTC
CASSSTGVNSEQYF
>few|TRBV4-2|15|TRBJ1-1|.
TGTGCCAGCAGCCTGGGAGCAGGGGTAAGCACTGAAGCTTTCTTT
CASSLGAGVSTEAFF
>.|TRBV20-1|12|TRBJ1-1|.
TGCAGTGCCGGAGGTTCGGTCACTGAAGCTTTCTTT
CSAGGSVTEAFF
>.|TRBV7-9|15|TRBJ2-1|TRBD2
TGTGCCAGCAGCCACAGGACTAGCGCCACCAATGAGCAGTTCTTC
CASSHRTSATNEQFF
>.|TRBV12-3/TRBV12-4|15|TRBJ1-4|.
TGTGCCAGCAGTTCCACTATTCCGGGACGGGTAAAACTGTTTTTT
CASSSTIPGRVKLFF
>.|TRBV2|12|TRBJ1-1|.
TGTGCCAGCAGTACGGACGGAGCGGAAGCTTTCTTT
CASSTDGAEAFF
>.|TRBV2|15|TRBJ2-7|.
TGTGCCAGCAGGACCCAGGGGACGGTCTCCTACGAGCAGTACTTC
CASRTQGTVSYEQYF
>.|TRBV20-1|15|TRBJ2-5|.
TGCAGTGCTAGACCCCCGGGCGTGCCCCAGGAGATCCAGTACTTC
CSARPPGVPQEIQYF
>.|TRBV4-1|15|TRBJ1-2|.
TGCGCCAGCAGCCAAGTCTCGGCCGAGAAGAGTGGCTACACCTTC
CASSQVSAEKSGYTF
>.|TRBV28|11|TRBJ2-7|.
TGTGCCAGCAGTTCGGACTGGCGCGGGTACTTC
CASSSDWRGYF
>.|TRBV30|16|TRBJ1-4|.
TGTGCCTGGAGTGTACAAAGGGCAGGGGTTGGAGAAAAACTGTTTTTT
CAWSVQRAGVGEKLFF
>.|TRBV20-1|13|TRBJ1-2|.
TGCAGTGGGAGACCTGGGGGCTCTGTGTCCTCCACCTTC
CSGRPGGSVSSTF
>.|TRBV20-1|13|TRBJ2-7|.
TGCAGTGCTACTGGAAAGGGGAGGATCGAGCAGTACTTC
CSATGKGRIEQYF
>.|TRBV28|13|TRBJ2-7|.
TGTGCCAGTCGGTTGGGGATCGCCTACGAGCAGTACTTC
CASRLGIAYEQYF
>.|TRBV2|16|TRBJ1-6|.
TGTGCCAGCAGTGCCGACAGCCGCAACCTTAATTCACCCCTCCACTTT
CASSADSRNLNSPLHF